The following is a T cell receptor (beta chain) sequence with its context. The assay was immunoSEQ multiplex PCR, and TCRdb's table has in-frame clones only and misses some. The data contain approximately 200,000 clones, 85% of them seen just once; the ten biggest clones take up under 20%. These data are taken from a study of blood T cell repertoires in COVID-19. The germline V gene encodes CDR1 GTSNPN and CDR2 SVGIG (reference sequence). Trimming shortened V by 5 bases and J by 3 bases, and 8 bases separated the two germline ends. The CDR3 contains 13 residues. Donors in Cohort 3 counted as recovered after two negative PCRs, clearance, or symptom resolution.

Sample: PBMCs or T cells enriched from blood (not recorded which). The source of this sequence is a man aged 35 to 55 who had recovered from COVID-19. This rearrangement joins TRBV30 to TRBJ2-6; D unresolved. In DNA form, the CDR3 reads TGTGCCTGGGGACGTCGTGGGGCCAACGTCCTGACTTTC. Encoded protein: CAWGRRGANVLTF. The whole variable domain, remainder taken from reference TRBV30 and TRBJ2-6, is SQTIHQWPATLVQPVGSPLSLECTVEGTSNPNLYWYRQAAGRGLQLLFYSVGIGQISSEVPQNLSASRPQDRQFILSSKKLLLSDSGFYLCAWGRRGANVLTFGAGSRLTVL.